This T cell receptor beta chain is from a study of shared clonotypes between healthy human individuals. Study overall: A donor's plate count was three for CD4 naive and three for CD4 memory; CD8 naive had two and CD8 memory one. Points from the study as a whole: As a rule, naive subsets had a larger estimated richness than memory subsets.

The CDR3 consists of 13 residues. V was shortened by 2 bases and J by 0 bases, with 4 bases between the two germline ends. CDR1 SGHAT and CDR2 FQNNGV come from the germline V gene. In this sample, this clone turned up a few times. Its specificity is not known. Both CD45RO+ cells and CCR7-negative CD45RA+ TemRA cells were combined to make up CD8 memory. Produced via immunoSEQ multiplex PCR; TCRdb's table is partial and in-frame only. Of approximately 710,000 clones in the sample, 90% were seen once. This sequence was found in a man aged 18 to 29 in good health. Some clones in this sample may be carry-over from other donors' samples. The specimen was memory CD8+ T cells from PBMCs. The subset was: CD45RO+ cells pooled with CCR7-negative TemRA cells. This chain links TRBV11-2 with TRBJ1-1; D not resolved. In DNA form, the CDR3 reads TGTGCCAGCAGCTTACACCTGAACACTGAAGCTTTCTTT. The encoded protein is CASSLHLNTEAFF.